One sample yielded the 16 T cell receptor beta chains listed below, sequenced in a study of T cell repertoires in cytomegalovirus infection. In TCRdb, the reads were re-called with MiXCR into one record per CDR3 protein. In the table there are around 710,000 distinct CDR3 sequences, 25% to 35% of which are singletons. These receptors have no identified antigens. Sequencing used cultured CD8+ T cells from PBMCs, obtained from culture after CMV antigen stimulation. These receptors all come from a human donor in good health (CMV status not recorded). Some clones in this sample may be carry-over from other donors' samples.

This clonotype was seen many times. The chain is built from TRBV19 and TRBJ2-7; D remains unclear. Germline V lookup: CDR1 LNHDA, CDR2 SQIVND (reference sequence). This CDR3 spans 10 amino acids. V gave up 6 bases and J gave up 4 bases, with 4 bases separating them. The CDR3 loop is CASSLYEQYV. The CDR3 region has the DNA TGTGCCAGTAGCCTATACGAGCAGTACGTC.

The V and J genes are TRBV27 and TRBJ2-1, with D uncertain. Trimming took off 7 bases at V and 0 bases at J, with 13 bases between the two ends. Germline CDR1 MNHEY, CDR2 SMNVEV (reference sequence). This CDR3 has 15 amino acids. CDR3 in DNA: TGTGCCAGCAAAGTAGGGCTTAACTCCTACAATGAGCAGTTCTTC. Translating gives CASKVGLNSYNEQFF.

In this sample, this clonotype turned up a few times. The chain couples TRBV2 to TRBJ1-5; possible D gene TRBD1, 5 bases. The CDR3 loop spans 14 amino acids. The V gene lost 1 base and the J gene lost 3 bases, with 7 bases spanning the gap. CDR1 and CDR2 from the germline V gene are SNHLY and FYNNEI. Here the CDR3 reads CASSEGDLNQPQHF. The CDR3 DNA sequence: TGTGCCAGCAGTGAAGGGGACCTCAATCAGCCCCAGCATTTT.

This clonotype occurred a few times. This chain links TRBV18 with TRBJ1-5; TRBD1 matches at 8 bases. Trimming at V came to 2 bases and at J to 3 bases, leaving 12 bases not matched to a gene. The CDR3 has 18 amino acids. CDR1 is KGHSH and CDR2 is LQKENI in the germline V gene. The CDR3 bases are TGTGCCAGCTCACCAGACAACCGAGACAGGGGTCCCAATCAGCCCCAGCATTTT. It specifies CASSPDNRDRGPNQPQHF.

This clonotype was observed a handful of times. The V call is TRBV28, the J call TRBJ2-7; 9 nucleotides align to TRBD1. Losses at the gene ends were 7 bases for V and 5 bases for J; bases not matched to a gene: 21. This CDR3 has 18 amino acids. Germline CDR1 is MDHEN and CDR2 is SYDVKM. The CDR3 spells CASTGGTGGWVSWDEQYV. DNA of the CDR3: TGTGCCAGCACCGGAGGAACAGGGGGCTGGGTTTCCTGGGACGAGCAGTACGTC.

This clonotype was counted only a few times. The V gene is TRBV6-2 or TRBV6-3, the J gene TRBJ1-2; TRBD1 matches at 7 bases. The germline CDR1 and CDR2 sequences are MNHEY and SVGEGT. This CDR3 has 15 amino acids. The V gene end was trimmed by 3 bases and the J gene end by 6 bases; junction bases not matched to a gene: 10. This chain's CDR3 is CASSYSPRTGDGYTF. The CDR3, as DNA: TGTGCCAGCAGTTATTCACCCCGGACAGGAGATGGCTACACCTTC.

This sequence joins TRBV20-1 and TRBJ1-2; D ambiguous. Per the germline V gene, CDR1 is DFQATT and CDR2 is SNEGSKA (reference sequence). Trimming removed 0 bases from V and 4 bases from J, with 12 bases in between. The CDR3 runs to 14 residues. The CDR3 loop is CSARDLEPSYGYTF. The CDR3 DNA sequence: TGCAGTGCTAGAGATCTCGAACCGAGCTATGGCTACACCTTC.

This clonotype was seen a few times. The chain employs TRBV7-8 and TRBJ1-5; a possible D gene is TRBD1 (5 bases). V lost 7 bases and J lost 3, with 13 bases in between. The germline V gene encodes CDR1 SGHVS and CDR2 FQNEAQ. This CDR3 spans 14 amino acids. Here the CDR3 DNA reads TGTGCCAGCACCCAGGGCTTGGTCAATCAGCCCCAGCATTTT. It encodes CASTQGLVNQPQHF. Drawing the rest from reference TRBV7-8 and TRBJ1-5, the complete variable domain is GAGVSQSPRYKVAKRGQDVALRCDPISGHVSLFWYQQALGQGPEFLTYFQNEAQLDKSGLPSDRFFAERPEGSVSTLKIQRTQQEDSAVYLCASTQGLVNQPQHFGDGTRLSIL.

The chain links TRBV5-1 to TRBJ2-2; TRBD2 aligns across 9 bases. CDR3 size: 16 residues. CDR1 and CDR2 (germline): SGHRS, YFSETQ. The junction had 7 bases not matched to a gene; V was cut back by 4 bases and J by 3 bases. The CDR3 nucleotides are TGCGCCAGCAGCCCAATAGCGGGGGAGCACACCGGGGAGCTGTTTTTT. It translates to CASSPIAGEHTGELFF.

V usage is TRBV7-9 and J usage is TRBJ2-3; perhaps D is TRBD1 or TRBD2 (5 bases each). The CDR3 consists of 15 residues. In germline, CDR1 is SEHNR, CDR2 FQNEAQ (reference sequence). V was shortened by 5 bases and J by 2 bases, with 14 bases between the two germline ends. CDR3 amino acids: CASSHRDGDTDTQYF. CDR3 DNA sequence: TGTGCCAGCAGCCACCGGGACGGGGACACAGATACGCAGTATTTT.

The CDR3 is CSVEDYAGGTTEAFF. CDR3 DNA: TGCAGCGTTGAAGATTACGCAGGGGGCACGACTGAAGCTTTCTTT. V usage is TRBV29-1 and J usage is TRBJ1-1, with 8 positions matching TRBD1. The CDR3 consists of 15 residues. The germline V gene encodes CDR1 SQVTM and CDR2 ANQGSEA. V gave up 0 bases and J gave up 5 bases; unmatched junction bases: 8.

This sequence joins TRBV9 and TRBJ1-2; D possibly corresponds to TRBD1 (6 bases). This CDR3 contains 12 residues. Looked up from germline, CDR1 is SGDLS and CDR2 is YYNGEE. V was trimmed by 8 bases and J by 2 bases, leaving 10 bases between them. The chain's CDR3 is CASTDRNYGYTF. CDR3 in DNA: TGTGCCAGTACGGACAGAAACTATGGCTACACCTTC. Combining the CDR3 with reference TRBV9 and TRBJ1-2 gives the whole variable domain DSGVTQTPKHLITATGQRVTLRCSPRSGDLSVYWYQQSLDQGLQFLIQYYNGEERAKGNILERFSAQQFPDLHSELNLSSLELGDSALYFCASTDRNYGYTFGSGTRLTVV.

The V call is TRBV27, the J call TRBJ1-4; 7 nucleotides agree with TRBD1. The CDR3 covers 16 residues. Trimming removed 0 bases from V and 4 bases from J; junction bases left unmatched: 5. Germline-derived CDR1 and CDR2 are MNHEY and SMNVEV (reference sequence). In DNA form, the CDR3 reads TGTGCCAGCAGTTTATCGCCGACAGGGTTTAATGAAAAACTGTTTTTT. Its protein is CASSLSPTGFNEKLFF.

This clonotype has more than one count but fewer than ten. The V call is TRBV6-6, the J call TRBJ2-1; D ambiguous. The CDR3 has 18 amino acids. The ends were cut back, 0 bases at V and 3 bases at J, with 18 bases in the middle. In germline, CDR1 is MNHNY, CDR2 SVGAGI (reference sequence). CDR3: CASSYSVNAAVLYNEQFF. The CDR3, as DNA: TGTGCCAGCAGTTACTCGGTAAACGCAGCAGTACTCTACAATGAGCAGTTCTTC.

This clonotype was detected only once. The V gene is TRBV6-6, the J gene TRBJ2-3; TRBD2 is a possible D gene (6 bases). This CDR3 is built from 15 residues. Germline V lookup: CDR1 MNHNY, CDR2 SVGAGI (reference sequence). Trimming cost V 2 bases and J 2 bases, with 11 bases left between them. CDR3: CASSYGRDFTDTQYF. The CDR3 nucleotides read TGTGCCAGCAGTTACGGTCGGGACTTCACAGATACGCAGTATTTT.

Concerning this clonotype itself: A junction boundary mismatches the germline segment, possibly from a read error. V is TRBV6-2 or TRBV6-3 and J is TRBJ1-5; maybe TRBD1 (5 bases). This CDR3 spans 12 amino acids. Germline loops: CDR1 MNHEY, CDR2 SVGEGT. The CDR3 sequence: CASSPDSTFQRF. The CDR3 DNA sequence: TGTGCCAGCAGCCCCGACAGCACGTTCCAGCGTTTT.